This T cell receptor (beta chain) was obtained from a study of T cell responses to AZD1222 COVID-19 vaccine. The V end was cut by 4 bases, the J end by 4 bases, with 15 bases between. CDR1 SGHNT and CDR2 YYREEE come from the germline V gene (reference sequence). The CDR3 has 15 residues. Sequenced by immunoSEQ multiplex PCR; TCRdb stores in-frame clones only, minus some. The sample contains 110,000 to 150,000 clones, about 93% of which appear only once. This sequence joins TRBV5-4 and TRBJ1-3; D is unresolved. The receptor was isolated from an adult in good health. Sequenced here: peripheral blood, sampled on day 0 of AZD1222 vaccination. CDR3 DNA sequence: TGTGCCAGCAGCCCGGGAGCTGGGGAAGGAAACACCATATATTTT. Its translation is CASSPGAGEGNTIYF.